A selection of T cell receptor beta chains follows, all from one sample in a study of cytomegalovirus exposure and HLA in healthy donors. Sequencing was performed with immunoSEQ multiplex PCR; in TCRdb, only in-frame clones are kept and a portion is missing. The sample includes 130,000 or so clones, roughly 73% of them seen just once. Material for sequencing was PBMCs. Source of these receptors: a man aged 40-49 years in good health and CMV-seronegative. Each CDR3 is given with its conserved first and last residue. D genes are given only for firm matches. A clone size is listed for some rows: how often the clone was seen (once, few, many), or a class if it is expanded.

j_call	clone_size	d_call	v_call	cdr3_nt	cdr3_aa
TRBJ1-3	once	-	TRBV29-1	TGCAGCGTTGACGGGGGAGCTGGAAACACCATATATTTT	CSVDGGAGNTIYF
TRBJ2-7	-	TRBD1	TRBV13	TGTGCCAGCAGCTCCGGGGGGACAGGGGGCTTCTCGGTCTACGAGCAGTACTTC	CASSSGGTGGFSVYEQYF
TRBJ2-1	-	-	TRBV7-9	TGTGCCAGCAGCTTAGGGACAGATTACAATGAGCAGTTCTTC	CASSLGTDYNEQFF
TRBJ2-3	-	TRBD2	TRBV5-4	TGTGCCAGCAGCCCCAGCGGGGGGGATACGCAGTATTTT	CASSPSGGDTQYF
TRBJ2-7	-	-	TRBV6-5	TGTGCCAGCAGTTATGCGGGGATAGCGGTCTCCTACGAGCAGTACTTC	CASSYAGIAVSYEQYF
TRBJ1-2	-	TRBD1	TRBV6-1	TGTGCCAGCAGCGAGACAGGGTACTATGGCTACACCTTC	CASSETGYYGYTF
TRBJ1-1	-	TRBD1	TRBV6-1	TGTGCCAGCATACGGACAGGCCACGTGGACACTGAAGCTTTCTTT	CASIRTGHVDTEAFF
TRBJ2-7	once	-	TRBV10-2	TGCGCCAGCAGTGAGCCCCGAGGCGAGCAGTACTTC	CASSEPRGEQYF
TRBJ1-2	-	-	TRBV28	TGTGCCAGCAGTTTATTCTTCCCGACAGTTAACTATGGCTACACCTTC	CASSLFFPTVNYGYTF
TRBJ1-5	-	TRBD1	TRBV9	TGTGCCAGCAGCTCCGGGACAGGGGGACTGCCCCAGCATTTT	CASSSGTGGLPQHF
TRBJ2-7	-	-	TRBV2	TGTGCCAGCAGTGTATTGGCGGTCTACGAGCAGTACTTC	CASSVLAVYEQYF
TRBJ1-6	-	-	TRBV19	TGTGCCGGTAGTGCAGGGAACGGTTCACCCCTCCACTTT	CAGSAGNGSPLHF
TRBJ1-2	-	TRBD1	TRBV5-6	TGTGCCAGCAGCTTAAAACAGGGGAGAAAGGGCTACACCTTC	CASSLKQGRKGYTF
TRBJ2-7	-	-	TRBV7-8	TGTGCCAGCAGCTCCCGTGGGGGGACCAACTACGAGCAGTACTTC	CASSSRGGTNYEQYF
TRBJ2-3	-	-	TRBV27	TGTGCCAGCAGTTTATCTAGGGGGGGTCCAGATACGCAGTATTTT	CASSLSRGGPDTQYF
TRBJ1-1	few	-	TRBV7-8	TGTGCCAGCAGCTTAGTGGGGGGAAACACTGAAGCTTTCTTT	CASSLVGGNTEAFF
TRBJ1-4	-	TRBD1	TRBV28	TGTGCCAGCAGTCTACTAGGGGGACAGGGGACTTCGTTTTTT	CASSLLGGQGTSFF
TRBJ1-2	-	TRBD1	TRBV27	TGTGCCAGCAGCCGGACAGGGAACTATGGCTACACCTTC	CASSRTGNYGYTF
TRBJ2-1	-	-	TRBV6-4	TGTGCCAGCAGTGACCCGGGGTCCCCTTACAATGAGCAGTTCTTC	CASSDPGSPYNEQFF
TRBJ1-3	few	-	TRBV2	TGTGCCAGCAGTTCACAGGGTCTGAGCTCTGGAAACACCATATATTTT	CASSSQGLSSGNTIYF
TRBJ2-7	-	-	TRBV5-1	TGCGCCAGCAGCTCGCAGGGGGGACTCAACGAGCAGTACTTC	CASSSQGGLNEQYF
TRBJ1-6	-	TRBD1	TRBV7-2	TGTGCCAGCAGCCTGGGGACAGCGACGTTCTCATATAATCTTTTCCACTTT	CASSLGTATFSYNLFHF
TRBJ1-1	-	-	TRBV6-1	TGTGCCAGCAGTGAATTCCCCGAGCTACGGGGTGACACTGAAGCTTTCTTT	CASSEFPELRGDTEAFF
TRBJ2-1	-	TRBD1	TRBV5-1	TGCGCCAGCAGCTTGGTCGCAGGGGGCCGGAATGAGCAGTTCTTC	CASSLVAGGRNEQFF
TRBJ1-6	-	TRBD1	TRBV4-2	TGTGCCAGCAGCCAAACGACGGACAGGGCAGGTAATTCACCCCTCCACTTT	CASSQTTDRAGNSPLHF
TRBJ1-3	-	-	TRBV6-5	TGTGCCCCGCCCATAGGGGGAGCATGTGGAAACACCATATATTTT	CAPPIGGACGNTIYF
TRBJ1-6	-	-	TRBV2	TGTGCCAGCAGTGACCGGGTAGGATCACCCCTCCACTTT	CASSDRVGSPLHF
TRBJ2-7	-	TRBD2	TRBV13	TGTGCCAGCAGCTCCAGGACTAGCTACGAGCAGTACTTC	CASSSRTSYEQYF
TRBJ1-1	-	TRBD1	TRBV4-1	TGCGCCAGCAGCCACTACAGGGGGCACACTGAAGCTTTCTTT	CASSHYRGHTEAFF
TRBJ1-5	-	-	TRBV28	TGTGCCAGCAGTTTATGGTCCGGAGCCGCCAGCAATCAGCCCCAGCATTTT	CASSLWSGAASNQPQHF
TRBJ2-5	-	TRBD1	TRBV5-1	TGCGCCAGCCGCATCAACAGGGGGCAAGAGACCCAGTACTTC	CASRINRGQETQYF
TRBJ2-7	-	-	TRBV2	TGTGCCGGAAGCGCAAGCGGCGGCTACGAGCAGTACTTC	CAGSASGGYEQYF
TRBJ1-1	-	-	TRBV5-1	TGCGCCAGCAGCTTGGACAGGGCGGACACTGAAGCTTTCTTT	CASSLDRADTEAFF
TRBJ2-2	-	-	TRBV6-1	TGTGCCAGCAGTGGGCAGAGGGTGGCCGGGGAGCTGTTTTTT	CASSGQRVAGELFF
TRBJ1-1	-	-	TRBV27	TGTGCCAGCAGTCGTCGCCGGGACAAGAACACTGAAGCTTTCTTT	CASSRRRDKNTEAFF
TRBJ1-6	-	-	TRBV19	TGTGCCAGTAGTATTCGAGGTTTCAAAAATTCACCCCTCCACTTT	CASSIRGFKNSPLHF
TRBJ1-5	-	-	TRBV18	TGTGCCAGCTCACTAGATCAGGGCAATCAGCCCCAGCATTTT	CASSLDQGNQPQHF
TRBJ2-3	-	TRBD2	TRBV7-2	TGTGCCAGCAGCGGCCGACTAGCGGGGCTGGCAGATACGCAGTATTTT	CASSGRLAGLADTQYF
TRBJ2-7	-	-	TRBV7-6	TGTGCCAGCAGCCGCGACAGAACTTACGAGCAGTACTTC	CASSRDRTYEQYF
TRBJ2-1	-	-	TRBV27	TGTGCCAGCAGTTCGGCGGGGGCCCTCAATGAGCAGTTCTTC	CASSSAGALNEQFF
TRBJ1-1	-	TRBD1	TRBV4-1	TGCGCCAGCAGCCACGGGCCCCGCGACAGGGGAGGCACTGAAGCTTTCTTT	CASSHGPRDRGGTEAFF
TRBJ1-1	-	TRBD1	TRBV19	TGTGCCAGTAGTATCGGGGGACAGCTGAACACTGAAGCTTTCTTT	CASSIGGQLNTEAFF
TRBJ1-2	-	-	TRBV4-2	TGTGCCAGCAGCCAACCCCGGGACGGGGGGTCGGGCTACACCTTC	CASSQPRDGGSGYTF
TRBJ2-5	-	TRBD2	TRBV15	TGTGCCACCAGCAGGGAAACGACTAGCGGGGTCGAGACCCAGTACTTC	CATSRETTSGVETQYF
TRBJ1-6	-	-	TRBV18	TGTGCCAGCTCCCCGGGGGGGAATTCACCCCTCCACTTT	CASSPGGNSPLHF
TRBJ2-7	-	-	TRBV5-1	TGCGCCAGCAGCTTGACTATAGGGGCGTCGGAGTACGAGCAGTACTTC	CASSLTIGASEYEQYF
TRBJ2-3	-	TRBD1	TRBV9	TGTGCCAGCAGCGTAGGAGGGACAGTGGGCCTGGATACGCAGTATTTT	CASSVGGTVGLDTQYF
TRBJ2-2	few	-	TRBV4-3	TGCGCCAGCAGCCAGGCTTATCGGGGGGCCACCGGGGAGCTGTTTTTT	CASSQAYRGATGELFF
TRBJ1-1	once	TRBD1	TRBV6-5	TGTGCCAGCAGTGCGTTGACAGGGATGAACACTGAAGCTTTCTTT	CASSALTGMNTEAFF
TRBJ1-2	-	-	TRBV30	TGTGCCTGGGTTCCGACAGGAGCTAACTATGGCTACACCTTC	CAWVPTGANYGYTF
TRBJ2-4	many	TRBD1	TRBV2	TGTGCCAGCAGTGGTAAGGGGGCAGCCAAAAACATTCAGTACTTC	CASSGKGAAKNIQYF
TRBJ1-2	-	TRBD1	TRBV27	TGTGCCAGCAGCGGACAGGGTGGTGGCTACACCTTC	CASSGQGGGYTF
TRBJ1-2	once	-	TRBV4-1	TGCGCCAGCAGCCAAGCGGGTGGCTACACCTTC	CASSQAGGYTF
TRBJ2-7	-	-	TRBV12-5	TGTGCTAGTGGATATCCCAGCGCGTACGCCTACGAGCAGTACTTC	CASGYPSAYAYEQYF